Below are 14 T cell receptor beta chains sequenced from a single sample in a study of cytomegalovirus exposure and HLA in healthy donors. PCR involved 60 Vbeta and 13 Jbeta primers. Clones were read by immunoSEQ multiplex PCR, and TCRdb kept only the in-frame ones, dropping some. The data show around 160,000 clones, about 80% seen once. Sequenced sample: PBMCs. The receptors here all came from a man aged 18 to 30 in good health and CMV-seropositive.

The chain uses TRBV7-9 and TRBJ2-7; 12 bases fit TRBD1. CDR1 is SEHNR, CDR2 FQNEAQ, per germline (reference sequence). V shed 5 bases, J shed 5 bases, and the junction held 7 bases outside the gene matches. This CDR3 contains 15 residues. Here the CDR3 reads CASSNGGQGADEQYF. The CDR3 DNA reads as TGTGCCAGCAGCAACGGGGGACAGGGGGCGGACGAGCAGTACTTC.

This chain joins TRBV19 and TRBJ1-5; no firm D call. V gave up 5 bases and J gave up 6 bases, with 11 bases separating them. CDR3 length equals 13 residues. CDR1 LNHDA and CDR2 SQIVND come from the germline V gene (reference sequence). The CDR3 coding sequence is TGTGCCAGTAGTGTAGGTCATCCTCAGCCCCAGCATTTT. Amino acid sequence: CASSVGHPQPQHF.

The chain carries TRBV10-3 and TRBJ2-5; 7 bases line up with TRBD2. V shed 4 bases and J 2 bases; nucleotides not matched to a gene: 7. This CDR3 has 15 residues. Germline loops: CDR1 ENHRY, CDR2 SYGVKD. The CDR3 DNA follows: TGTGCCATCAGTGGTAGTGGGGGGGAACAAGAGACCCAGTACTTC. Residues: CAISGSGGEQETQYF.

This chain's CDR3 is CASSYRDRTEAFF. The CDR3 nucleotides are TGCGCCAGCAGCTACCGGGACAGGACCGAGGCTTTCTTT. The chain employs TRBV5-1 and TRBJ1-1; 8 bases are a match to TRBD1. J gave up 11 bases and V 3 bases, and 9 bases lay outside the gene matches. This CDR3 region has 13 residues. The germline V gene has CDR1 SGHRS and CDR2 YFSETQ.

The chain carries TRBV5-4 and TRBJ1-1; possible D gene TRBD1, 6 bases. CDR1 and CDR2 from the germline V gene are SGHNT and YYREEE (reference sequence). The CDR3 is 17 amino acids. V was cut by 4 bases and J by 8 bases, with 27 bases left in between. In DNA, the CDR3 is TGTGCCAGCAGCCCGGCCCGGGCCTCAGGGGTCGATCCCGAAGCTTTCTTT. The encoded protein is CASSPARASGVDPEAFF.

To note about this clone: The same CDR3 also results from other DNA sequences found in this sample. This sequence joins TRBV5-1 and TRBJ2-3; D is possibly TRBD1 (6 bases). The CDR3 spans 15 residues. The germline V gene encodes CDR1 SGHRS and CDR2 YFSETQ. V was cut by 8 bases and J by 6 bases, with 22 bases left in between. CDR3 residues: CASSPVRGTGDTQYF. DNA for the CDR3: TGCGCCAGTAGCCCAGTCAGGGGAACCGGGGATACGCAGTATTTT.

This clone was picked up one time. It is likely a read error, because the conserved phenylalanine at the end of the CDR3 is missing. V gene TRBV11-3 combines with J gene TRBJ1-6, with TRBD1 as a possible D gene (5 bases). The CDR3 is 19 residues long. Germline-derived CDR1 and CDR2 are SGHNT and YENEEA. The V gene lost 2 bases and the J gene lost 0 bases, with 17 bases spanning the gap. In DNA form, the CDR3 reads TGTGCCAGCAGCTTAACCCAGGCAGGGCACCTCTCCTATAATTCACCCCTCCACCTT. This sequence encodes CASSLTQAGHLSYNSPLHL.

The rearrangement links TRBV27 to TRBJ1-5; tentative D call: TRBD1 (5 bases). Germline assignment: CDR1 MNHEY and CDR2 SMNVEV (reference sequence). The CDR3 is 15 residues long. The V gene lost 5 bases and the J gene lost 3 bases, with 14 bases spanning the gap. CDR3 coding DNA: TGTGCCAGCAGTCTGAGGGGAGGCGACAATCAGCCCCAGCATTTT. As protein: CASSLRGGDNQPQHF.

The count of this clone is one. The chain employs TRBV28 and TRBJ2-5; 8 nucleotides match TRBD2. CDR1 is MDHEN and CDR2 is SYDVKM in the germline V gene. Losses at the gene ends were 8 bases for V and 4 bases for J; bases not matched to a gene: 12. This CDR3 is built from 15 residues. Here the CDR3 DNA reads TGTGCCAGCCCCCCTCTAGCGGGCGGGGGAGAGACCCAGTACTTC. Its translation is CASPPLAGGGETQYF.

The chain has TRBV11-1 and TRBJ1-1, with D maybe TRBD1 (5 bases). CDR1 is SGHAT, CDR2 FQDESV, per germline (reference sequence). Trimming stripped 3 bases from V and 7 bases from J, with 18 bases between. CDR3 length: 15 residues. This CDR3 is CASSLVGGAPNEAFF. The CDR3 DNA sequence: TGTGCCAGCAGCTTGGTCGGTGGGGCCCCAAATGAAGCTTTCTTT. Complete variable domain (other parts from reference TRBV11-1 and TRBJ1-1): EAEVAQSPRYKITEKSQAVAFWCDPISGHATLYWYRQILGQGPELLVQFQDESVVDDSQLPKDRFSAERLKGVDSTLKIQPAELGDSAMYLCASSLVGGAPNEAFFGQGTRLTVV.

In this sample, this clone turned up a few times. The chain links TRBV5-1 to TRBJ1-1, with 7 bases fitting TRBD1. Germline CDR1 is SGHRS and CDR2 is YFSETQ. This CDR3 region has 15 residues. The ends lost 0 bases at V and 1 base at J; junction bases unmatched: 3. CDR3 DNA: TGCGCCAGCAGCTTGGGCCAGGGGGGGAACACTGAAGCTTTCTTT. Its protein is CASSLGQGGNTEAFF.

The CDR3 DNA reads as TGTGCCAGCAGTCGACTAGCGGGAGGCACAGATACGCAGTATTTT. This codes for CASSRLAGGTDTQYF. V is TRBV27 and J is TRBJ2-3; 12 bases are shared with TRBD2. V trimming: 5 bases; J trimming: 1 base; junction bases outside the gene matches: 1. CDR1 and CDR2 from the germline V gene are MNHEY and SMNVEV (reference sequence). The CDR3 totals 15 residues.

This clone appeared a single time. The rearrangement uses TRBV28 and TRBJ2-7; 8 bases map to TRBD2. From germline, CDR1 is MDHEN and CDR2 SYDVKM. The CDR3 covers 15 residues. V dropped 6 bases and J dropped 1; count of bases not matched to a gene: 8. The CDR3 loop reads CASSQSGSGSYEQYF. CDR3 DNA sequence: TGTGCCAGCAGCCAAAGCGGGAGCGGATCCTACGAGCAGTACTTC.

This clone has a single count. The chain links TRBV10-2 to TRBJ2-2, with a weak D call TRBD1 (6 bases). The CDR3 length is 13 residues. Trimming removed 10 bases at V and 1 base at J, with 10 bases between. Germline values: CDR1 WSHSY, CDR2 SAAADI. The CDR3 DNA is TGCGCCACCACGACAGGGAACACCGGGGAGCTGTTTTTT. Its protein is CATTTGNTGELFF.